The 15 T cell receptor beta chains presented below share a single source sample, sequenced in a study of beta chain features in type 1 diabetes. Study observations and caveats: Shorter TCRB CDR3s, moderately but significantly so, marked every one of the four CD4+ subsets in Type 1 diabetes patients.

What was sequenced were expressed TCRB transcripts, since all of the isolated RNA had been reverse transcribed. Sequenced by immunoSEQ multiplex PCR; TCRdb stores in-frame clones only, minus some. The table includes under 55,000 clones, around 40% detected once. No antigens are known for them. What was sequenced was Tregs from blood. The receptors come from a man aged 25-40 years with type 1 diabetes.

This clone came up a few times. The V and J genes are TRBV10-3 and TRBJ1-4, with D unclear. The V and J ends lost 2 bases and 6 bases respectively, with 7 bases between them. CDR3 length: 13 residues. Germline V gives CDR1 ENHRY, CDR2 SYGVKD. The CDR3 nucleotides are TGTGCCATCAGTGAGGAAGGAGATGAAAAACTGTTTTTT. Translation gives CAISEEGDEKLFF.

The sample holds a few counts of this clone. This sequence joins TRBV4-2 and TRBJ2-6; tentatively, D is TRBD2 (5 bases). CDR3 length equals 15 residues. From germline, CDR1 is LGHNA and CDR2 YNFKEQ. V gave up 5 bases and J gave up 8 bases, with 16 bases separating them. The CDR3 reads CASSLASGSTNVLTF. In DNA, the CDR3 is TGTGCCAGCAGCTTGGCCTCGGGGAGTACCAACGTCCTGACTTTC.

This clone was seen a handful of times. CDR3 in amino acids: CASSIDRSTEAFF. Here the CDR3 DNA reads TGTGCCAGTAGTATAGATCGTAGCACTGAAGCTTTCTTT. The chain is built from TRBV19 and TRBJ1-1; D ambiguous. The CDR3 is 13 amino acids. Germline values: CDR1 LNHDA, CDR2 SQIVND (reference sequence). The ends were cut back, 0 bases at V and 4 bases at J, with 6 bases in the middle.

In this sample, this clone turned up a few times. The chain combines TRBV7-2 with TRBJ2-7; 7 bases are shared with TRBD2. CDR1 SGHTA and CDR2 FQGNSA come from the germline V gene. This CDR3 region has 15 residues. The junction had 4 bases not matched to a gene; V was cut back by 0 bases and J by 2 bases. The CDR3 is CASSLAGTNPYEQYF. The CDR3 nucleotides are TGTGCCAGCAGCTTAGCTGGGACTAACCCCTACGAGCAGTACTTC.

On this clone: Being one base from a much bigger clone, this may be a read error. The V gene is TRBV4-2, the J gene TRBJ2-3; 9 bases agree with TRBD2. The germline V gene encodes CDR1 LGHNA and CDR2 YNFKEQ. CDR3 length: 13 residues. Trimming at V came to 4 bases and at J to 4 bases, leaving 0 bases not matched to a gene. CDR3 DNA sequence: TGTGCCAGCAGCCTAGCGGGAGCAGATACGCAGTATTTT. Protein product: CASSLAGADTQYF.

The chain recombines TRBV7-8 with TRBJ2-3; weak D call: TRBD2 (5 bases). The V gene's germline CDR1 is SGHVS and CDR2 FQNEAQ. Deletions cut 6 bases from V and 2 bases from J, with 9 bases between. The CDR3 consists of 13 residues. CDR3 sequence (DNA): TGTGCCAGCAGTCGGACTGACACAGATACGCAGTATTTT. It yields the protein CASSRTDTDTQYF.

The DNA for the CDR3 is TGTGCCAGTATCGGGGGGACAGGATCGTACCAGCCCCAGCATTTT. Protein product: CASIGGTGSYQPQHF. The rearrangement links TRBV19 to TRBJ1-5; TRBD1 matches at 8 bases. This CDR3 spans 15 amino acids. Germline V CDR1 and CDR2: LNHDA, SQIVND (reference sequence). The V gene end was trimmed by 7 bases and the J gene end by 7 bases; junction bases not matched to a gene: 12.

CDR3 protein: CARDSDLNSPLHF. The CDR3 bases are TGTGCCAGGGACTCAGATTTAAATTCACCCCTCCACTTT. The gene calls are TRBV30 and TRBJ1-6, with TRBD1 as a possible D gene (5 bases). The V gene's germline CDR1 is GTSNPN and CDR2 SVGIG (reference sequence). The length of the CDR3 is 13 residues. The V and J ends lost 8 bases and 7 bases respectively, with 15 bases between them. The full variable domain, its missing parts supplied by reference TRBV30 and TRBJ1-6, is SQTIHQWPATLVQPVGSPLSLECTVEGTSNPNLYWYRQAAGRGLQLLFYSVGIGQISSEVPQNLSASRPQDRQFILSSKKLLLSDSGFYLCARDSDLNSPLHFGNGTRLTVT.

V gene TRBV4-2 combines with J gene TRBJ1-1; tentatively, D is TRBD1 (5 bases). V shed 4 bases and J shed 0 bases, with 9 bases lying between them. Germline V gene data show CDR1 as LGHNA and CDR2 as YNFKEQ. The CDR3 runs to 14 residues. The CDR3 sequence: CASSRGQVNTEAFF. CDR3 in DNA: TGTGCCAGCAGCCGAGGACAAGTGAACACTGAAGCTTTCTTT.

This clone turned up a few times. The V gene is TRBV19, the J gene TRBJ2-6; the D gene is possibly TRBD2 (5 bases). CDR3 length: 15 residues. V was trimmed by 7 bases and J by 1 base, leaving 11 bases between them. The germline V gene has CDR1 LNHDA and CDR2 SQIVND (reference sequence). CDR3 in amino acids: CASTPPGSGANVLTF. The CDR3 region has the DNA TGTGCCAGTACCCCTCCGGGATCTGGGGCCAACGTCCTGACTTTC.

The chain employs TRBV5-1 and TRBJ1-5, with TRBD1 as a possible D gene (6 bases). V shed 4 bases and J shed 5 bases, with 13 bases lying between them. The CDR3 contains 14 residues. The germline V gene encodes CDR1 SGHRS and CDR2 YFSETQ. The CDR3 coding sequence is TGCGCCAGCAGCGACGGGACACCTGATCAGCCCCAGCATTTT. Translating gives CASSDGTPDQPQHF.

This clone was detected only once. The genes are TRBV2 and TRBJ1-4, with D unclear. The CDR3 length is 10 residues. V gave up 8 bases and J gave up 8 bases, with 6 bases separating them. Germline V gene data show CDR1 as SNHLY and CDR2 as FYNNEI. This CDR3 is CASGEEKLFF. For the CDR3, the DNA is TGTGCCAGCGGGGAGGAAAAACTGTTTTTT.

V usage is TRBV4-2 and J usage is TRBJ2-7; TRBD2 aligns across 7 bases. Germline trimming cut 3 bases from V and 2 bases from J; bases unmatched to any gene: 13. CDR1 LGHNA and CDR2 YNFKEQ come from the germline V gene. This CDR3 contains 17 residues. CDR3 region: CASSHPRAGEETYEQYF. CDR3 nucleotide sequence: TGTGCCAGCAGCCACCCTCGGGCGGGAGAGGAGACCTACGAGCAGTACTTC.

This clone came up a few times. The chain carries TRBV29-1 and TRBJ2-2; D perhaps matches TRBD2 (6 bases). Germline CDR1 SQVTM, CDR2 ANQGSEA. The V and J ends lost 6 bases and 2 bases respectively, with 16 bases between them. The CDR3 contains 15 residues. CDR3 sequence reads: CSVLWEATNTGELFF. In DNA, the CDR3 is TGCAGCGTCCTCTGGGAGGCAACTAACACCGGGGAGCTGTTTTTT.

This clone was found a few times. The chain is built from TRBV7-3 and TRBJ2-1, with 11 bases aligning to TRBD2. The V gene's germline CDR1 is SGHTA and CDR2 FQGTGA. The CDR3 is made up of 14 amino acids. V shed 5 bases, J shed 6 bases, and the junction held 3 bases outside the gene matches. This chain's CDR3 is CASSSTSGSNEQFF. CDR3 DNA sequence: TGTGCCAGCAGCAGCACTAGCGGGAGCAATGAGCAGTTCTTC.